This TCR beta chain was found in a study of cytomegalovirus exposure and HLA in healthy donors. Study-level findings and limits: The study listed approximately 160 cytomegalovirus-associated TCR beta chains.

Comment on this clone: Its specificity is unknown.

TCRdb's copy holds only in-frame clones and misses some; the assay was immunoSEQ multiplex PCR. The sample includes about 120,000 clones, roughly 90% of them seen just once. This clonotype was sampled from a young woman in good health and CMV-seropositive. Sequenced: PBMCs.

CDR3 nucleotides: TGTGCCAGCAGCGCTCTCCCGGGACAGCGCTATGGCTACACCTTC. This codes for CASSALPGQRYGYTF. The rearrangement links TRBV7-6 to TRBJ1-2; 7 bases fit TRBD1. In germline, CDR1 is SGHVS, CDR2 FNYEAQ. The CDR3 runs 15 residues. V dropped 5 bases and J dropped 4; count of bases not matched to a gene: 10.